These 26 T cell receptor beta chains share one sample of origin, sequenced in a study of OX40 agonist ivuxolimab in advanced cancers. Using immunoSEQ multiplex PCR, the repertoire was profiled, and TCRdb retains in-frame clones only, with some absent. The data show over 35,000 clones, 75% to 90% seen once. The sample was CD4+ or CD8+ T cells sorted from blood, taken in a trial of the OX40 agonist ivuxolimab. The receptors were sampled from an adult with an advanced solid tumor such as melanoma, head and neck, liver or kidney cancer.

V and J are TRBV2 and TRBJ1-4; D may be TRBD1 (6 bases). The length of the CDR3 is 14 residues. Between the trimmed V and J ends, which lost 4 bases and 5 bases, there was a span of 11 bases. Germline CDR1 reads SNHLY; CDR2 reads FYNNEI. The CDR3 nucleotides read TGTGCCAGCAGTGGGTGGGGGGCAAATGAAAAACTGTTTTTT. Residues: CASSGWGANEKLFF.

This clone appeared a single time. The chain employs TRBV5-1 and TRBJ2-3; the D is unclear. The V gene's germline CDR1 is SGHRS and CDR2 YFSETQ. The CDR3 contains 14 residues. V was shortened by 0 bases and J by 3 bases, with 8 bases between the two germline ends. The CDR3 nucleotides are TGCGCCAGCAGCTTGGCCAGAAGAACAGATACGCAGTATTTT. Translated: CASSLARRTDTQYF.

This clone counts as medium-sized. Within the sample, other DNA sequences also encode this same CDR3. The chain combines TRBV2 with TRBJ1-1; no reliable D call. Trimming shortened V by 6 bases and J by 3 bases, and 11 bases separated the two germline ends. CDR3 size: 13 residues. Germline loops: CDR1 SNHLY, CDR2 FYNNEI. CDR3 DNA: TGTGCCAGCAGGGAAATATCCGACACTGAAGCTTTCTTT. Translated: CASREISDTEAFF.

The chain carries TRBV7-3 and TRBJ1-1; D is unresolved. Germline V gene lookup returns CDR1 SGHTA and CDR2 FQGTGA. This CDR3 contains 12 residues. Deletions cut 8 bases from V and 3 bases from J, with 10 bases between. DNA for the CDR3: TGTGCCAGCGGATTCTCGGACACTGAAGCTTTCTTT. It specifies CASGFSDTEAFF.

The chain employs TRBV5-1 and TRBJ1-2, with a weak D call TRBD1 (5 bases). Looked up from germline, CDR1 is SGHRS and CDR2 is YFSETQ. Trimming pared 4 bases from V and 5 bases from J, leaving 15 bases between. The CDR3 runs to 14 residues. As DNA, the CDR3 is TGCGCCAGCAGCGCCACGACAGTGACGTATGGCTACACCTTC. This encodes CASSATTVTYGYTF.

The genes are TRBV6-6 and TRBJ2-1; 8 positions agree with TRBD2. With V trimmed by 5 bases and J by 3 bases, 9 bases remained unmatched. This CDR3 is built from 16 residues. CDR1 is MNHNY and CDR2 is SVGAGI in the germline V gene (reference sequence). This CDR3 is CASSPLAALFYNEQFF. CDR3 nucleotide sequence: TGTGCCAGCAGTCCACTAGCGGCACTATTCTACAATGAGCAGTTCTTC.

This rearrangement joins TRBV19 to TRBJ1-1, with D unclear. From germline, CDR1 is LNHDA and CDR2 SQIVND (reference sequence). There are 15 residues in the CDR3. The V gene lost 4 bases and the J gene lost 1 base, with 13 bases spanning the gap. The chain's CDR3 is CASSSPGGANTEAFF. The CDR3 DNA follows: TGTGCCAGTAGTAGCCCAGGAGGAGCGAACACTGAAGCTTTCTTT.

The chain is built from TRBV5-5 and TRBJ1-2; D gene ambiguous. This CDR3 spans 12 amino acids. With 4 bases removed from V and 5 bases from J, the gap between germline ends came to 9 bases. Germline CDR1 SGHKS, CDR2 YYEKEE (reference sequence). CDR3 sequence (DNA): TGTGCCAGCAGCCTATCTGCGTATGGCTACACCTTC. Translated, it gives CASSLSAYGYTF.

The chain carries TRBV2 and TRBJ2-5; D unclear. CDR1 and CDR2 from the germline V gene are SNHLY and FYNNEI. The V end was cut by 6 bases, the J end by 2 bases, with 7 bases between. The CDR3 is 12 amino acids. CDR3 nucleotide sequence: TGTGCCAGCAGCGCACTTCAAGAGACCCAGTACTTC. Protein sequence: CASSALQETQYF.

About this clone itself: In the same sample, other DNA sequences code for this CDR3. The V call is TRBV5-3, the J call TRBJ2-7; 8 bases map to TRBD1. TRBV5-3 qualifies as an ORF whose function is uncertain. This CDR3 contains 17 residues. With 4 bases clipped from V and 3 bases from J, the junction kept 15 bases outside the gene matches. CDR3 sequence: CARSLVPQGANVYEQYF. CDR3 DNA sequence: TGTGCCAGAAGCCTGGTCCCCCAGGGGGCTAACGTCTACGAGCAGTACTTC.

The gene calls are TRBV5-6 and TRBJ1-3; D call uncertain. The germline V gene encodes CDR1 SGHDT and CDR2 YYEEEE. There are 17 residues in the CDR3. Trimming took 4 bases from V and 0 from J, leaving 17 bases between them. The DNA for the CDR3 is TGTGCCAGCAGCGGGCCCGACTTAGGTCACTCTGGAAACACCATATATTTT. Its translation is CASSGPDLGHSGNTIYF.

This clone is a singleton in its sample. This chain connects TRBV2 to TRBJ2-5; 9 positions agree with TRBD1. Germline V lookup: CDR1 SNHLY, CDR2 FYNNEI. With 3 bases clipped from V and 3 bases from J, the junction kept 2 bases outside the gene matches. The CDR3 sequence is 14 residues long. CDR3 nucleotides: TGTGCCAGCAGTGATAGGACAGGGGAAGAGACCCAGTACTTC. Translated, it gives CASSDRTGEETQYF. Drawing the rest from reference TRBV2 and TRBJ2-5, the complete variable domain is EPEVTQTPSHQVTQMGQEVILRCVPISNHLYFYWYRQILGQKVEFLVSFYNNEISEKSEIFDDQFSVERPDGSNFTLKIRSTKLEDSAMYFCASSDRTGEETQYFGPGTRLLVL.

The chain has TRBV9 and TRBJ1-1; perhaps TRBD1 as D (6 bases). Germline assignment: CDR1 SGDLS and CDR2 YYNGEE. With 2 bases removed from V and 3 bases from J, the gap between germline ends came to 17 bases. This CDR3 is 16 amino acids long. CDR3 protein: CASSVDAHRAYTEAFF. CDR3 coding DNA: TGTGCCAGCAGCGTCGACGCTCACAGGGCGTACACTGAAGCTTTCTTT.

This chain joins TRBV18 and TRBJ2-7; the D gene is possibly TRBD1 (5 bases). CDR1 KGHSH and CDR2 LQKENI come from the germline V gene. The CDR3 is made up of 14 amino acids. V was cut by 0 bases and J by 6 bases, with 12 bases left in between. CDR3 loop: CASSPPAGKGEQYF. In nucleotides, the CDR3 is TGTGCCAGCTCACCACCGGCAGGGAAAGGCGAGCAGTACTTC. Together with reference TRBV18 and TRBJ2-7, the CDR3 gives the full variable domain: NAGVMQNPRHLVRRRGQEARLRCSPMKGHSHVYWYRQLPEEGLKFMVYLQKENIIDESGMPKERFSAEFPKEGPSILRIQQVVRGDSAAYFCASSPPAGKGEQYFGPGTRLTVT.

The rearrangement joins TRBV5-1 to TRBJ2-2, with D possibly matching TRBD2 (6 bases). In germline, CDR1 is SGHRS, CDR2 YFSETQ. The CDR3 loop spans 15 amino acids. Trimming took off 0 bases at V and 3 bases at J, with 9 bases between the two ends. The CDR3 reads CASSLDGGDTGELFF. As DNA, the CDR3 is TGCGCCAGCAGCTTGGACGGGGGAGACACCGGGGAGCTGTTTTTT.

The rearrangement uses TRBV14 and TRBJ2-2; D could derive from TRBD1 or TRBD2 (6 bases each). The germline V gene encodes CDR1 SGHDN and CDR2 FVKESK. Between the trimmed V and J ends, which lost 4 bases and 4 bases, there was a span of 13 bases. The CDR3 is 15 residues long. The CDR3 here is CASSRGALFTGELFF. Here the CDR3 DNA reads TGTGCCAGCAGCCGGGGGGCCCTCTTCACCGGGGAGCTGTTTTTT.

This clone was counted only a few times. The gene calls are TRBV4-2 and TRBJ1-5; D gene unclear. The germline V and J ends were trimmed by 0 bases and 5 bases, with 8 bases remaining between them. CDR3 length: 14 amino acids. The V gene's germline CDR1 is LGHNA and CDR2 YNFKEQ. The CDR3 coding sequence is TGTGCCAGCAGCCAAGACCCCGGGTATCAGCCCCAGCATTTT. Translation: CASSQDPGYQPQHF.

This clone showed up just a few times. The CDR3 here is CASSPTSGGRYEQYF. CDR3 in DNA: TGTGCCAGCAGCCCGACTAGTGGGGGGCGATACGAGCAGTACTTC. This chain connects TRBV5-4 to TRBJ2-7; D possibly uses TRBD1 or TRBD2 (6 bases each). Trimming cost V 4 bases and J 4 bases, with 18 bases left between them. Germline V gene data show CDR1 as SGHNT and CDR2 as YYREEE (reference sequence). The CDR3 runs to 15 residues.

The rearrangement links TRBV29-1 to TRBJ2-7; 7 bases line up with TRBD1. Germline trimming cut 6 bases from V and 4 bases from J; bases unmatched to any gene: 9. Germline V gene lookup returns CDR1 SQVTM and CDR2 ANQGSEA. There are 13 residues in the CDR3. This chain's CDR3 is CSVTGVAPYEQYF. CDR3 nucleotide sequence: TGCAGCGTCACAGGGGTGGCACCTTACGAGCAGTACTTC.

This clone was recorded once. The chain has TRBV7-2 and TRBJ2-7; perhaps TRBD2 as D (5 bases). CDR1 and CDR2 from the germline V gene are SGHTA and FQGNSA. The CDR3 extends over 15 amino acids. Deletions cut 5 bases from V and 6 bases from J, with 20 bases between. CDR3 DNA: TGTGCCAGCAGCCAGGTAGGAGATTCCGGAGGCGAGCAGTACTTC. This translates into CASSQVGDSGGEQYF. Combining the CDR3 with reference TRBV7-2 and TRBJ2-7 gives the whole variable domain GAGVSQSPSNKVTEKGKDVELRCDPISGHTALYWYRQSLGQGLEFLIYFQGNSAPDKSGLPSDRFSAERTGGSVSTLTIQRTQQEDSAVYLCASSQVGDSGGEQYFGPGTRLTVT.

The chain carries TRBV9 and TRBJ2-7; no firm D call. Germline CDR1 SGDLS, CDR2 YYNGEE. The CDR3 covers 14 residues. V dropped 0 bases and J dropped 4 bases, with 11 bases sitting between them. This CDR3 is CASSVGRIAYEQYF. The CDR3 DNA sequence: TGTGCCAGCAGCGTAGGTCGTATCGCTTACGAGCAGTACTTC. The full variable domain, with the rest looked up from reference TRBV9 and TRBJ2-7, is DSGVTQTPKHLITATGQRVTLRCSPRSGDLSVYWYQQSLDQGLQFLIQYYNGEERAKGNILERFSAQQFPDLHSELNLSSLELGDSALYFCASSVGRIAYEQYFGPGTRLTVT.

The chain links TRBV5-1 to TRBJ1-2; D gene unclear. V lost 0 bases and J 6 bases, leaving 18 bases between the germline ends. Germline V gene lookup returns CDR1 SGHRS and CDR2 YFSETQ. This CDR3 comprises 16 residues. The CDR3 region is CASSLVPDQVLNGYTF. CDR3 sequence (DNA): TGCGCCAGCAGCTTGGTGCCAGACCAAGTACTGAATGGCTACACCTTC.

This clone occurred a few times. The chain is built from TRBV5-4 and TRBJ1-5; tentative D call: TRBD1 (6 bases). CDR3 length: 16 amino acids. Germline lookup yields CDR1 SGHNT and CDR2 YYREEE (reference sequence). V lost 9 bases to trimming and J lost 5 bases, with 24 bases between them. CDR3 in amino acids: CAILKLKIDRHQPQHF. The CDR3 nucleotides read TGTGCCATCCTTAAACTCAAAATAGACAGGCATCAGCCCCAGCATTTT.

The chain recombines TRBV5-6 with TRBJ1-2, with D perhaps matching TRBD1 (5 bases). Trimming removed 3 bases from V and 7 bases from J, with 10 bases in between. Germline CDR1 reads SGHDT; CDR2 reads YYEEEE. This CDR3 contains 12 residues. CDR3 in amino acids: CASSSGGGGYTF. The CDR3 bases are TGTGCCAGCAGCTCTGGGGGTGGTGGCTACACCTTC.

CDR3 region: CASSGDSSTDTQYF. In DNA form, the CDR3 reads TGCGCCAGCAGCGGAGACAGTAGCACAGATACGCAGTATTTT. This chain joins TRBV5-1 and TRBJ2-3; tentative D call: TRBD1 (5 bases). Trimming left V 4 bases short and J 0 bases short, with 9 bases between. The germline V gene has CDR1 SGHRS and CDR2 YFSETQ. This CDR3 is 14 amino acids long.

V is TRBV19 and J is TRBJ2-3, with D perhaps assigned TRBD1 or TRBD2 (5 bases each). There are 14 residues in the CDR3. V gave up 6 bases and J gave up 2 bases, with 12 bases separating them. Per the germline V gene, CDR1 is LNHDA and CDR2 is SQIVND (reference sequence). This chain's CDR3 is CASSPGPTTDTQYF. The CDR3 bases are TGTGCCAGTAGCCCGGGACCCACCACAGATACGCAGTATTTT.